This T cell receptor (beta chain) was documented in a study of cytomegalovirus exposure and HLA in healthy donors. This clone was observed a few times. In the PCR, 60 Vbeta and 13 Jbeta primers were used. The method was immunoSEQ multiplex PCR; TCRdb's version includes in-frame clones alone and lacks a portion of them. The top ten clones hold about 2.5% of a sample with 130,000 to 150,000 clones, over 70% of them seen once. Between the trimmed V and J ends, which lost 2 bases and 1 base, there was a span of 12 bases. CDR1 is SGDLS and CDR2 is YYNGEE in the germline V gene. This CDR3 contains 15 residues.

This clonotype originated in a male donor in good health and CMV-seronegative. The sample taken for sequencing was PBMCs. The chain links TRBV9 to TRBJ1-1; TRBD1 might be the D (5 bases). CDR3 sequence reads: CASSVLDSGNTEAFF. The CDR3 DNA reads as TGTGCCAGCAGCGTCCTAGACAGTGGGAACACTGAAGCTTTCTTT.